The rows below give T cell receptor beta chains drawn from one sample of a study of control samples from healthy donors and cancer patients. Assay used: immunoSEQ multiplex PCR; TCRdb lists only in-frame clones, some missing. The table includes around 100,000 clones, 88% detected once. The source material was blood. The receptors were gathered from a man aged 25-45 years in good health. CDR3s include the opening cysteine and the closing phenylalanine or tryptophan. D genes are given only for firm matches. Size values are once, few and many counts, or a class for expanded clones, and some rows have none.

TRBJ1-1,.,.,TRBV27,TGTGCCAGCAGTTTAGAGGGGTTGAACACTGAAGCTTTCTTT,CASSLEGLNTEAFF
TRBJ2-1,.,.,TRBV24-1,TGTGCCACCGGAAAACCGGGACAATACAATGAGCAGTTCTTC,CATGKPGQYNEQFF
TRBJ2-1,TRBD1,.,TRBV6-5,TGTGCCAGCAGTCGGACAGGGAGCGACAATGAGCAGTTCTTC,CASSRTGSDNEQFF
TRBJ1-4,.,.,TRBV28,TGTGCCAGCAGCGTGAGGAGAACGGATGCAACTAATGAAAAACTGTTTTTT,CASSVRRTDATNEKLFF
TRBJ2-5,TRBD2,.,TRBV11-3,TGTGCCAGCAGCTTAAACGGCCAGCGGGAGTTACAAGAGACCCAGTACTTC,CASSLNGQRELQETQYF
TRBJ1-6,TRBD1,.,TRBV9,TGTGCCAGCAGCGAGACAGGGTCGGTTAATTCACCCCTCCACTTT,CASSETGSVNSPLHF
TRBJ1-1,TRBD1,.,TRBV28,TGTGCCAGCAGTTGGGACAGGAACACTGAAGCTTTCTTT,CASSWDRNTEAFF
TRBJ2-7,.,.,TRBV19,TGTGCCAGTAGTATGGGGGATCTAAGGACGACCTACGAGCAGTACTTC,CASSMGDLRTTYEQYF
TRBJ2-7,.,.,TRBV6-5,TGTGCCAGCAGGAGGCCGAGCTCCTACGAGCAGTACTTC,CASRRPSSYEQYF
TRBJ2-1,TRBD2,.,TRBV7-9,TGTGCCAGCAGTCCGGGACTAGCGGACAATGAGCAGTTCTTC,CASSPGLADNEQFF
TRBJ2-2,.,.,TRBV3-1/TRBV3-2,TGTGCCAGCAGGGACGAGGCGGGTCGATTGAGCACCGGGGAGCTGTTTTTT,CASRDEAGRLSTGELFF
TRBJ2-5,.,.,TRBV27,TGTGCCAGCGGATGGACAAAGCGGGAGACCCAGTACTTC,CASGWTKRETQYF
TRBJ2-7,TRBD1,.,TRBV19,TGTGCCAGTAGTCCTCGGGGGGACAGGGGTCACGAGCAGTACTTC,CASSPRGDRGHEQYF
TRBJ1-5,.,few,TRBV19,TGTGCCAGTAGTATAGCATGGGGGAACAATCAGCCCCAGCATTTT,CASSIAWGNNQPQHF
TRBJ1-5,TRBD1,.,TRBV19,TGTGCCAGTAAGACCGACAGGGCTGGGCTGAACAATCAGCCCCAGCATTTT,CASKTDRAGLNNQPQHF
TRBJ2-7,TRBD1,.,TRBV27,TGTGCCAGCAGCGGACAGGGTTCCTACGAGCAGTACTTC,CASSGQGSYEQYF
TRBJ1-2,.,.,TRBV6-6,TGTGCCAGCAGTTACAGTCAGACCCATGGCTATGGCTACACCTTC,CASSYSQTHGYGYTF
TRBJ2-5,TRBD1,.,TRBV28,TGTGCCAGCAGTTTGGGGACAGGGGATTTGCGAGAGACCCAGTACTTC,CASSLGTGDLRETQYF
TRBJ2-1,.,.,TRBV7-2,TGTGCCAGCAGCTCAGGGCAGGGTATCAGGGGCGGGCAGTTCTTC,CASSSGQGIRGGQFF
TRBJ1-6,.,.,TRBV9,TGTGCCAGCAGCGTAGGGGGTAATTCACCCCTCCACTTT,CASSVGGNSPLHF
TRBJ2-1,.,.,TRBV5-4,TGTGCCAGCACCCGACGGTACTACAATGAGCAGTTCTTC,CASTRRYYNEQFF
TRBJ2-7,.,.,TRBV6-5,TGTGCCAGTGGGTTCGGGAGTCAAAACGAGCAGTACTTC,CASGFGSQNEQYF
TRBJ2-7,.,.,TRBV27,TGTGCCAGCAGTTTAAAGCCCTACTACGAGCAGTACTTC,CASSLKPYYEQYF
TRBJ2-7,.,.,TRBV14,TGTGCCAGCAGCCAAGTCTCACAGACGTACGAGCAGTACTTC,CASSQVSQTYEQYF
TRBJ1-1,.,.,TRBV5-1,TGCGCCAGCAGCTTGGAGCAAGGGATCGCTGAAGCTTTCTTT,CASSLEQGIAEAFF
TRBJ1-5,.,.,TRBV6-1,TGTGCCAGCAGTGAGAACCCAAATACCTATAGCAATCAGCCCCAGCATTTT,CASSENPNTYSNQPQHF
TRBJ2-1,.,.,TRBV7-3,TGTGCCAGCAGCTTAACGGGGACCCGACATGAGCAGTTCTTC,CASSLTGTRHEQFF
TRBJ1-5,.,.,TRBV19,TGTGCCAGTAGTATAGAAGGGTTTAGGCAGCCCCAGCATTTT,CASSIEGFRQPQHF
TRBJ2-3,.,.,TRBV9,TGTGCCAGCAGCGTAGTTGGGTCCCAGGCGCAGTATTTT,CASSVVGSQAQYF
TRBJ2-2,TRBD2,.,TRBV7-3,TGTGCCAGCAGCTTAAGCAGCGGGGCAACCACCGGGGAGCTGTTTTTT,CASSLSSGATTGELFF
TRBJ1-2,.,.,TRBV7-2,TGTGCCAGCAGCTTAGATCCAATAACTTATGGCTACACCTTC,CASSLDPITYGYTF
TRBJ1-6,.,.,TRBV30,TGTGCCTGGAGTGTTCCGAATTCACCCCTCCACTTT,CAWSVPNSPLHF
TRBJ1-4,TRBD1,.,TRBV6-2/TRBV6-3,TGTGCCAGCAGTGATCGGGACAGGGAGGCTGAAAAACTGTTTTTT,CASSDRDREAEKLFF
TRBJ2-1,TRBD2,.,TRBV18,TGTGCCAGCTCACAAAGGACTAGCGGGAGTACCCATGAGCAGTTCTTC,CASSQRTSGSTHEQFF
TRBJ2-3,TRBD2,.,TRBV6-2/TRBV6-3,TGTGCCAGCAGTTACGAACTAGCGGGAGAGACAGATACGCAGTATTTT,CASSYELAGETDTQYF
TRBJ1-2,.,.,TRBV28,TGTGCCAGCATCACCGCGGAAAACTATGGCTACACCTTC,CASITAENYGYTF
TRBJ1-3,TRBD1,.,TRBV28,TGTGCCAGCGGGACAGCTGGAAACACCATATATTTT,CASGTAGNTIYF
TRBJ1-2,.,once,TRBV5-6,TGTGCCAGCAGCTTCTCACCGGTTCATGGCTACACCTTC,CASSFSPVHGYTF
TRBJ2-3,.,.,TRBV6-5,TGTGCCAGCAGTTTGGGGGGTACTAGCACAGATACGCAGTATTTT,CASSLGGTSTDTQYF
TRBJ2-1,TRBD2,.,TRBV7-9,TGTGCCAGCACCCCCCGGGAGGCCAATGAGCAGTTCTTC,CASTPREANEQFF
TRBJ2-1,.,few,TRBV6-2/TRBV6-3,TGTGCCAGCAGTTATTCCCACGGCGGTAGCTCCTACAATGAGCAGTTCTTC,CASSYSHGGSSYNEQFF
TRBJ2-7,TRBD1,.,TRBV28,TGTGCCAGCAGCCGGACAGGAGCCTACGAGCAGTACTTC,CASSRTGAYEQYF
TRBJ2-7,.,.,TRBV18,TGTGCCAGCTCACCACAGACCCTAGGGCAGTACTTC,CASSPQTLGQYF
TRBJ2-5,.,.,TRBV24-1,TGTGCCACCGGTAGGGGGGGCGAGGAGACCCAGTACTTC,CATGRGGEETQYF
TRBJ2-3,.,.,TRBV27,TGTGCCAGCAGTTTCATTGGGGACCGCACAGATACGCAGTATTTT,CASSFIGDRTDTQYF
TRBJ2-7,TRBD2,.,TRBV29-1,TGCAGCGTGGCCGGGACTACCTCCGAGCAGTACTTC,CSVAGTTSEQYF
TRBJ1-1,.,.,TRBV30,TGTGCCTGGAGTCCGATACAGGGTCGGACCACTGAAGCTTTCTTT,CAWSPIQGRTTEAFF
TRBJ2-7,.,.,TRBV27,TGTGCCAGCAGACCCCTTAGGGGGGACTCCTACGAGCAGTACTTC,CASRPLRGDSYEQYF
TRBJ1-2,.,once,TRBV5-1,TGCGCCAGCAGCTTGCGGGGGAACTATGGCTACACCTTC,CASSLRGNYGYTF
TRBJ2-1,TRBD2,.,TRBV28,TGTGCCAGCAGTTTAATGACTAGCGGGGCCTACAATGAGCAGTTCTTC,CASSLMTSGAYNEQFF
TRBJ2-7,.,.,TRBV6-5,TGTGCCAGCAGTTACTCGAGTCGGGGGGACACCTACGAGCAGTACTTC,CASSYSSRGDTYEQYF
TRBJ1-4,TRBD1,.,TRBV4-1,TGCGCCAGCAGCCAAGGACAGGGGCGGGAAAAACTGTTTTTT,CASSQGQGREKLFF
TRBJ2-1,TRBD2,.,TRBV15,TGTGCCACCAGCCCGACTAGCGGGAGTTTGGATGAGCAGTTCTTC,CATSPTSGSLDEQFF
TRBJ1-1,TRBD1,.,TRBV6-2/TRBV6-3,TGTGCCAGCAGTTCTTACCCCGGGACAGGGCCGACTGAAGCTTTCTTT,CASSSYPGTGPTEAFF
TRBJ2-7,.,once,TRBV19,TGTGCCAGTAGTATGGGCCAAGGCTACGAGCAGTACTTC,CASSMGQGYEQYF
TRBJ1-3,TRBD1,few,TRBV5-1,TGCGCCAGCAGCCCCAGGGACAGTAGCAACACCATATATTTT,CASSPRDSSNTIYF
TRBJ2-7,TRBD2,.,TRBV30,TGTGCCTGGACTAGCGGGCTGTACGAGCAGTACTTC,CAWTSGLYEQYF
TRBJ2-5,.,.,TRBV5-1,TGCGCCAGCAGCTTCAGGGTTAGTGGAGAGACCCAGTACTTC,CASSFRVSGETQYF
TRBJ1-1,.,.,TRBV28,TGTGCCAGCAATCCCCAATCGGGGGCTCTCACTGAAGCTTTCTTT,CASNPQSGALTEAFF
TRBJ2-2,.,.,TRBV7-2,TGTGCCAGCGGAGTAGGAGCGAACACCGGGGAGCTGTTTTTT,CASGVGANTGELFF